The 30 T cell receptor beta chains below all came from one sample that was sequenced in a study of CD8 T cells in ankylosing spondylitis. The study, taken as a whole, reports: The study identified a TCR beta motif of seven or eight highly homologous variants that appeared characteristic of ankylosing spondylitis blood.

TCRdb reanalysed the 5' RACE reads using MiXCR and keeps one entry per CDR3 protein. The data contain around 130,000 distinct CDR3 sequences, 17% of them singletons. These receptors have no identified antigens. The material sequenced was blood, either unsorted or a sorted T cell fraction (not recorded which). The receptors were gathered from a male donor with ankylosing spondylitis.

The J gene is TRBJ1-1, the V gene TRBV24-1; D remains unclear. V lost 2 bases to trimming and J lost 3 bases, with 6 bases between them. Germline V lookup: CDR1 KGHDR, CDR2 SFDVKD. This CDR3 is 13 amino acids long. The CDR3 region has the DNA TGTGCCACCAGTGATTCGTCAGACACTGAAGCTTTCTTT. This translates into CATSDSSDTEAFF.

The CDR3 coding sequence is TGTGCCAGCAGCGCCGAGGTTGTAGCCCCGGGCGAGCAGTACTTC. It encodes CASSAEVVAPGEQYF. The chain carries TRBV5-4 and TRBJ2-7; D remains ambiguous. Germline lookup yields CDR1 SGHNT and CDR2 YYREEE (reference sequence). CDR3 size: 15 residues. The V gene lost 4 bases and the J gene lost 6 bases, with 20 bases spanning the gap.

The rearrangement joins TRBV21-1 to TRBJ2-7; TRBD1, as called in the table, went unchecked against the DNA. TRBV21-1 is a pseudogene. This CDR3 has 17 residues. The CDR3 spells CASSKRDQGLSCYEQYF. DNA for the CDR3: TGTGCCAGCAGCAAAAGGGACCAGGGACTTTCATGCTACGAGCAGTACTTC.

This chain links TRBV7-9 with TRBJ2-7; tentatively, D is TRBD1 or TRBD2 (5 bases each). The CDR3 has 15 residues. From germline, CDR1 is SEHNR and CDR2 FQNEAQ (reference sequence). Trimming cost V 4 bases and J 7 bases, with 20 bases left between them. The CDR3 spells CASSSNTWPEGEQYF. CDR3 DNA: TGTGCCAGCAGCTCAAATACTTGGCCCGAGGGGGAGCAGTACTTC.

The chain combines TRBV20-1 with TRBJ2-3, with D tentatively TRBD2 (6 bases). This CDR3 contains 15 residues. CDR1 DFQATT and CDR2 SNEGSKA come from the germline V gene (reference sequence). V lost 6 bases and J 0 bases, leaving 16 bases between the germline ends. The CDR3 is CSATGGIPSTDTQYF. The CDR3 nucleotides read TGCAGTGCCACTGGGGGGATTCCCAGCACAGATACGCAGTATTTT.

This chain links TRBV7-9 with TRBJ2-1; 10 bases agree with TRBD2. The junction had 4 bases not matched to a gene; V was cut back by 4 bases and J by 7 bases. CDR1 is SEHNR, CDR2 FQNEAQ, per germline (reference sequence). The CDR3 sequence is 14 residues long. For the CDR3, the DNA is TGTGCCAGCAGCTCAGCGGGAGGGCTTAATGAGCAGTTCTTC. This gives the protein CASSSAGGLNEQFF.

This clonotype was seen only a few times. The genes are TRBV12-3 or TRBV12-4 and TRBJ2-3; D uncertain. The CDR3 totals 12 residues. Between the trimmed V and J ends, which lost 5 bases and 6 bases, there was a span of 9 bases. The chain's CDR3 is CASSTLVDTQYF. CDR3 sequence (DNA): TGTGCCAGCAGTACCCTTGTGGATACGCAGTATTTT.

This clonotype came up a few times. V gene TRBV29-1 combines with J gene TRBJ2-1, with 10 bases lining up with TRBD2. The CDR3 extends over 13 amino acids. The junction had 3 bases not matched to a gene; V was cut back by 6 bases and J by 4 bases. The V gene's germline CDR1 is SQVTM and CDR2 ANQGSEA. CDR3: CSVGLADYNEQFF. CDR3 nucleotide sequence: TGCAGCGTAGGACTAGCGGATTACAATGAGCAGTTCTTC.

J is TRBJ2-7 and V is TRBV11-2; D ambiguous. V was clipped by 3 bases and J by 4 bases, with 4 bases between them. CDR3 length equals 11 residues. Germline loops: CDR1 SGHAT, CDR2 FQNNGV. DNA for the CDR3: TGTGCCAGCAGCTTTGCGTACGAGCAGTACTTC. Amino acid sequence: CASSFAYEQYF.

This chain connects TRBV5-6 to TRBJ2-7, with 7 positions matching TRBD1. CDR3 length: 15 residues. The ends lost 0 bases at V and 2 bases at J; junction bases unmatched: 5. Germline loops: CDR1 SGHDT, CDR2 YYEEEE. CDR3 coding DNA: TGTGCCAGCAGCTTGGTTTTCCAGGGGGCCTACGAGCAGTACTTC. It yields the protein CASSLVFQGAYEQYF.

The gene calls are TRBV7-9 and TRBJ1-1; D call uncertain. The V gene's germline CDR1 is SEHNR and CDR2 FQNEAQ (reference sequence). The CDR3 extends over 14 amino acids. Trimming removed 2 bases at V and 3 bases at J, with 10 bases between. The CDR3 nucleotides read TGTGCCAGCAGCTTATGGCCCGATGACACTGAAGCTTTCTTT. Translated, it gives CASSLWPDDTEAFF.

The V call is TRBV4-1, the J call TRBJ2-7, with 8 bases matching TRBD1. The CDR3 consists of 16 residues. The germline CDR1 and CDR2 sequences are MGHRA and YSYEKL. Unmatched junction bases numbered 10, after V lost 2 bases and J lost 4 bases. CDR3 sequence: CASSQPPGQVPYEQYF. The CDR3 bases are TGCGCCAGCAGCCAACCACCGGGACAGGTGCCATACGAGCAGTACTTC.

This clonotype was detected only a few times. This chain links TRBV15 with TRBJ2-5, with TRBD2 as a possible D gene (5 bases). This CDR3 spans 13 amino acids. With 0 bases removed from V and 4 bases from J, the gap between germline ends came to 6 bases. The germline gives CDR1 LNHNV, CDR2 YYDKDF (reference sequence). The CDR3 is CATSRDRGETQYF. CDR3 nucleotides: TGTGCCACCAGCAGAGATCGGGGAGAGACCCAGTACTTC.

This clonotype was counted a few times. This chain links TRBV2 with TRBJ2-1; 8 bases match TRBD2. V was clipped by 5 bases and J by 4 bases; unmatched bases: 4. The germline V gene has CDR1 SNHLY and CDR2 FYNNEI. This CDR3 is built from 14 residues. CDR3 region: CASSPGRAYNEQFF. DNA for the CDR3: TGTGCCAGCAGTCCCGGGAGGGCGTACAATGAGCAGTTCTTC.

This chain joins TRBV19 and TRBJ2-1; no firm D call. The V gene lost 9 bases and the J gene lost 2 bases, with 14 bases spanning the gap. Germline V gene sequence: CDR1 LNHDA, CDR2 SQIVND (reference sequence). The CDR3 length is 14 residues. The CDR3 is CASRPPGTYNEQFF. CDR3 bases: TGTGCCAGCCGTCCCCCCGGCACCTACAATGAGCAGTTCTTC.

This clonotype has ten or more counts. This sequence joins TRBV29-1 and TRBJ2-1, with unresolved D. The CDR3 totals 14 residues. Germline-derived CDR1 and CDR2 are SQVTM and ANQGSEA. V was pared by 4 bases and J by 0 bases, with 10 bases between. CDR3 residues: CSVVTSSSYNEQFF. The CDR3 nucleotides are TGCAGCGTTGTAACGAGCAGCTCCTACAATGAGCAGTTCTTC.

Ten or more counts support this clonotype. The J gene is TRBJ2-2, the V gene TRBV18; maybe TRBD1 (6 bases). V was trimmed by 4 bases and J by 4 bases, leaving 13 bases between them. The CDR3 is 15 amino acids. Germline V CDR1 and CDR2: KGHSH, LQKENI. The CDR3 spells CASSRPEDSTGELFF. The DNA of the CDR3 is TGTGCCAGCTCACGACCTGAGGACAGCACCGGGGAGCTGTTTTTT.

The chain combines TRBV20-1 with TRBJ2-1; TRBD2 matches at 8 bases. V dropped 6 bases and J dropped 9; count of bases not matched to a gene: 13. The CDR3 runs 14 residues. Germline CDR1 reads DFQATT; CDR2 reads SNEGSKA (reference sequence). Here the CDR3 reads CSAAGLAGVGEQFF. As DNA, the CDR3 is TGCAGTGCCGCCGGACTAGCTGGGGTGGGTGAGCAGTTCTTC.

V is TRBV4-1 and J is TRBJ2-7; D is undetermined. Germline V gene sequence: CDR1 MGHRA, CDR2 YSYEKL. Trimming cost V 4 bases and J 0 bases, with 10 bases left between them. There are 14 residues in the CDR3. CDR3 region: CASSPWVDSYEQYF. The CDR3 DNA reads as TGCGCCAGCAGCCCATGGGTTGACTCCTACGAGCAGTACTTC.

This clonotype was observed a few times. The chain employs TRBV5-1 and TRBJ2-1; D uncertain. The CDR3 totals 12 residues. Trimming pared 4 bases from V and 6 bases from J, leaving 8 bases between. CDR1 is SGHRS, CDR2 YFSETQ, per germline. The CDR3 DNA is TGCGCCAGCAGCCATAGCAGCAATGAGCAGTTCTTC. Its translation: CASSHSSNEQFF. The full variable domain, completed using reference TRBV5-1 and TRBJ2-1, is KAGVTQTPRYLIKTRGQQVTLSCSPISGHRSVSWYQQTPGQGLQFLFEYFSETQRNKGNFPGRFSGRQFSNSRSEMNVSTLELGDSALYLCASSHSSNEQFFGPGTRLTVL.

In this sample, this clonotype turned up a few times. This chain connects TRBV7-2 to TRBJ2-7, with 8 positions matching TRBD2. The germline gives CDR1 SGHTA, CDR2 FQGNSA. The CDR3 covers 13 residues. J gave up 5 bases and V 3 bases, and 3 bases lay outside the gene matches. The CDR3 loop is CASSLSGGNEQYF. The DNA of the CDR3 is TGTGCCAGCAGCTTGTCGGGAGGGAACGAGCAGTACTTC.

The chain has TRBV27 and TRBJ2-7, with 9 bases identical to TRBD1. With 5 bases clipped from V and 3 bases from J, the junction kept 5 bases outside the gene matches. The CDR3 spans 14 residues. The V gene's germline CDR1 is MNHEY and CDR2 SMNVEV (reference sequence). The CDR3 is CASSEGQGVYEQYF. The CDR3 DNA follows: TGTGCCAGCAGTGAGGGACAGGGTGTCTACGAGCAGTACTTC.

In this sample, this clonotype turned up a few times. The CDR3 sequence: CSVSMSPNTGELFF. The CDR3 DNA sequence: TGCAGCGTTTCGATGTCTCCGAACACCGGGGAGCTGTTTTTT. The J gene is TRBJ2-2, the V gene TRBV29-1, with D unclear. The V and J ends lost 5 bases and 0 bases respectively, with 10 bases between them. Germline V lookup: CDR1 SQVTM, CDR2 ANQGSEA. The CDR3 is made up of 14 amino acids.

This clonotype has just a few counts. The genes are TRBV27 and TRBJ2-1; 9 bases map to TRBD2. V gave up 1 base and J gave up 0 bases; unmatched junction bases: 4. The CDR3 has 17 residues. The germline CDR1 and CDR2 sequences are MNHEY and SMNVEV (reference sequence). DNA of the CDR3: TGTGCCAGCAGTTTATTGGCGGGAGGGTTCTCCTACAATGAGCAGTTCTTC. As protein: CASSLLAGGFSYNEQFF.

In this sample, this clonotype turned up a few times. The V gene is TRBV12-3 or TRBV12-4, the J gene TRBJ1-2; D perhaps matches TRBD1 (6 bases). The V gene lost 5 bases and the J gene lost 0 bases, with 13 bases spanning the gap. The CDR3 extends over 15 amino acids. In DNA form, the CDR3 reads TGTGCCAGCAGTCCAGGACAGCTAGCTAACTATGGCTACACCTTC. This gives the protein CASSPGQLANYGYTF.

In this sample, this clonotype turned up many times. V and J are TRBV6-1 and TRBJ2-1; D unclear. CDR1 is MNHNS, CDR2 SASEGT, per germline. The CDR3 totals 14 residues. Trimming took 6 bases from V and 7 from J, leaving 16 bases between them. CDR3 in amino acids: CASRETDSGNEQFF. The CDR3 DNA follows: TGTGCCAGCAGAGAGACCGACTCGGGTAATGAGCAGTTCTTC.

The gene calls are TRBV25-1 and TRBJ2-7; perhaps TRBD1 as D (7 bases). Deletions cut 1 base from V and 3 bases from J, with 13 bases between. The germline V gene has CDR1 MGHDK and CDR2 SYGVNS. The CDR3 spans 15 residues. The CDR3 region is CASSEWQGGFYEQYF. As DNA, the CDR3 is TGTGCCAGCAGTGAATGGCAGGGGGGATTCTACGAGCAGTACTTC.

The CDR3 DNA is TGTGCCAGCAGTGAAAACACCTACGAGCAGTACTTC. Translating gives CASSENTYEQYF. This chain uses TRBV2 with TRBJ2-7; D not resolved. With 2 bases removed from V and 2 bases from J, the gap between germline ends came to 4 bases. This CDR3 is built from 12 residues. Germline CDR1 reads SNHLY; CDR2 reads FYNNEI.

This chain joins TRBV3-1 and TRBJ2-1, with D possibly being TRBD2 (5 bases). The CDR3 totals 16 residues. In germline, CDR1 is LGHDT, CDR2 YNNKEL (reference sequence). V lost 0 bases and J lost 5, with 14 bases in between. This CDR3 is CASSQEGAAGDNEQFF. The CDR3 coding sequence is TGTGCCAGCAGCCAAGAAGGAGCGGCAGGCGACAATGAGCAGTTCTTC.

The rearrangement links TRBV27 to TRBJ2-7, with D unclear. Trimming took 2 bases from V and 0 from J, leaving 8 bases between them. CDR3 length: 14 amino acids. Germline V CDR1 and CDR2: MNHEY, SMNVEV (reference sequence). This CDR3 is CASSLRSSSYEQYF. The CDR3 nucleotides are TGTGCCAGCAGTTTAAGGTCTAGCTCCTACGAGCAGTACTTC.